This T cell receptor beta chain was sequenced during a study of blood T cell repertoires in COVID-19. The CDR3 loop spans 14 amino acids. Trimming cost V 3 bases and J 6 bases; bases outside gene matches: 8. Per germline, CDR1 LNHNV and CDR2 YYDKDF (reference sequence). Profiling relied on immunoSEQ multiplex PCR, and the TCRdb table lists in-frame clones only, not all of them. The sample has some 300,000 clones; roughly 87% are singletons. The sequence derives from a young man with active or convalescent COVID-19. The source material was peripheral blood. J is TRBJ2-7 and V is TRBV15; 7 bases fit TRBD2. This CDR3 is CATSSLAGASEQYF. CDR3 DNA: TGTGCCACCAGCAGCTTGGCGGGAGCAAGCGAGCAGTACTTC.